A single sample is the source of the 10 T cell receptor beta chains below, sequenced in a study of T cell repertoires in cytomegalovirus infection. TCRdb analysed the reads with MiXCR anew, one entry per CDR3 protein. The sample shows hundreds of thousands of distinct CDR3 sequences, 15% to 20% of them seen only once. Input material: PBMCs. These receptor sequences come from a human donor in good health (CMV status not recorded). Some clones in this sample may be carry-over from other donors' samples.

This clonotype has a count of ten or more. The chain employs TRBV7-6 and TRBJ2-2; D gene ambiguous. The length of the CDR3 is 12 residues. Germline values: CDR1 SGHVS, CDR2 FNYEAQ. V was shortened by 5 bases and J by 4 bases, with 5 bases between the two germline ends. CDR3 sequence (DNA): TGTGCCAGCAGCCACGGCACCGGGGAGCTGTTTTTT. Translating gives CASSHGTGELFF.

The rearrangement links TRBV7-9 to TRBJ1-1; D is undetermined. The length of the CDR3 is 14 residues. Trimming pared 3 bases from V and 2 bases from J, leaving 10 bases between. In germline, CDR1 is SEHNR, CDR2 FQNEAQ (reference sequence). CDR3 loop: CASSLLEGNTEAFF. The CDR3 DNA follows: TGTGCCAGCAGCTTGTTGGAGGGAAACACTGAAGCTTTCTTT.

The chain carries TRBV5-1 and TRBJ2-4; the match to TRBD1 covers 8 bases. Germline V gene lookup returns CDR1 SGHRS and CDR2 YFSETQ. Trimming at V came to 4 bases and at J to 2 bases, leaving 5 bases not matched to a gene. CDR3 length equals 15 residues. The CDR3 DNA reads as TGCGCCAGCAGCATGGACAGGGAGTCCAAAAACATTCAGTACTTC. It encodes CASSMDRESKNIQYF.

This clonotype was detected ten times or more. The chain has TRBV7-2 and TRBJ1-5; maybe TRBD1 (6 bases). Germline V gene sequence: CDR1 SGHTA, CDR2 FQGNSA. This CDR3 has 13 residues. Trimming took 6 bases from V and 8 from J, leaving 14 bases between them. CDR3 in DNA: TGTGCCAGCAGTAGTGGGGGGCAGGAGCCCCAGCATTTT. Protein sequence: CASSSGGQEPQHF.

This chain links TRBV6-1 with TRBJ2-5; the D is unclear. Germline V gives CDR1 MNHNS, CDR2 SASEGT. CDR3 size: 13 residues. V was trimmed by 7 bases and J by 4 bases, leaving 13 bases between them. The DNA of the CDR3 is TGTGCCAGCATGGCGGATTACGGAGAGACCCAGTACTTC. This translates into CASMADYGETQYF.

This clonotype was observed a few times. The CDR3 here is CASSGAAQYF. The CDR3 DNA is TGTGCCAGCAGTGGGGCCGCCCAGTACTTC. The chain employs TRBV2 and TRBJ2-5; D is ambiguous. The germline gives CDR1 SNHLY, CDR2 FYNNEI. The CDR3 totals 10 residues. Trimming left V 4 bases short and J 9 bases short, with 6 bases between.

V is TRBV20-1 and J is TRBJ2-5; 8 nucleotides agree with TRBD2. Germline trimming cut 3 bases from V and 5 bases from J; bases unmatched to any gene: 8. CDR1 is DFQATT and CDR2 is SNEGSKA in the germline V gene (reference sequence). The CDR3 sequence is 14 residues long. The CDR3, as DNA: TGCAGTGCTAGTCGGGGACTAGGGAGGGAGACCCAGTACTTC. Protein product: CSASRGLGRETQYF.

This clonotype showed up just a few times. The chain employs TRBV28 and TRBJ2-7, with D perhaps TRBD1 (5 bases). CDR1 and CDR2 from the germline V gene are MDHEN and SYDVKM. Deletions cut 7 bases from V and 2 bases from J, with 15 bases between. The CDR3 loop spans 14 amino acids. Here the CDR3 DNA reads TGTGCCAGCACTTCTGGCCAGGACACCTACGAGCAGTACTTC. It is translated as CASTSGQDTYEQYF.

This clonotype was observed a handful of times. The chain links TRBV7-2 to TRBJ1-6; TRBD1 matches 7 bases. V lost 8 bases and J lost 4; bases outside the gene matches: 23. Germline V CDR1 and CDR2: SGHTA, FQGNSA. This CDR3 spans 20 amino acids. Written as DNA, the CDR3 is TGTGCCAGCCGATTTAGGGCGGGACAGACGATCCCTTGGTATAATTCACCCCTCCACTTT. The encoded protein is CASRFRAGQTIPWYNSPLHF.

The V gene is TRBV28, the J gene TRBJ1-6; 11 bases align to TRBD1. The CDR3 loop spans 16 amino acids. After removal of 5 bases from V and 7 bases from J, the junction contained 7 bases not matched to a gene. Germline CDR1 is MDHEN and CDR2 is SYDVKM. CDR3 DNA sequence: TGTGCCAGCAGTGATGGACAGGGGGCGGAAAATTCACCCCTCCACTTT. It is translated as CASSDGQGAENSPLHF.